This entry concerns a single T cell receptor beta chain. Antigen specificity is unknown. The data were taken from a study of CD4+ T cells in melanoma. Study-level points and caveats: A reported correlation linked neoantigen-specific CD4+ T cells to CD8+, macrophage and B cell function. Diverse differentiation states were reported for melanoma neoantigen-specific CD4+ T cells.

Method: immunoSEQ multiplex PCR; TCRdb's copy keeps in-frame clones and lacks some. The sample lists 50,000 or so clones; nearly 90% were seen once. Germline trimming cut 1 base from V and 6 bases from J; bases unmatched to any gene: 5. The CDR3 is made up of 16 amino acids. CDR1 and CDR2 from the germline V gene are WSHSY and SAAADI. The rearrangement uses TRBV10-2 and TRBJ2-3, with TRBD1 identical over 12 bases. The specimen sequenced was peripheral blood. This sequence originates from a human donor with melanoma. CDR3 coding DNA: TGCGCCAGCAGTGAGTTCGGGACAGGGGGCGACGATACGCAGTATTTT. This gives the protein CASSEFGTGGDDTQYF.